What follows describes a single TCR beta chain. Its specificity is unknown. The sample's time point: blood 2 weeks post-SBRT. Specified treatment: 15 Gy SBRT to primary tumor, nephrectomy 4 weeks later. The data derive from a study of radiation and T cells in renal cell carcinoma. Method: immunoSEQ multiplex PCR; TCRdb's copy keeps in-frame clones and lacks some. The table lists fewer than 150,000 clones, more than 75% of them singletons. Study-level findings and limits: From baseline, blood top tumor clonotypes peaked at 2 weeks post-radiation. No pretreatment tumor biopsies were available for baseline clonotypes.

V lost 4 bases, J lost 2 bases, and 14 bases lay in between. Per germline, CDR1 SNHLY and CDR2 FYNNEI. This CDR3 comprises 15 residues. The source material was blood, sampled from a patient whose treatment included radiotherapy and nephrectomy. The chain couples TRBV2 to TRBJ2-5, with D tentatively TRBD1 (5 bases). This TCR was recovered from a woman between 65 and 79 years old with renal cell carcinoma. This CDR3 is CASSAVKGRQETQYF. For the CDR3, the DNA is TGTGCCAGCAGTGCCGTAAAGGGGCGACAAGAGACCCAGTACTTC. Variable domain in full (rest from reference TRBV2 and TRBJ2-5): EPEVTQTPSHQVTQMGQEVILRCVPISNHLYFYWYRQILGQKVEFLVSFYNNEISEKSEIFDDQFSVERPDGSNFTLKIRSTKLEDSAMYFCASSAVKGRQETQYFGPGTRLLVL.